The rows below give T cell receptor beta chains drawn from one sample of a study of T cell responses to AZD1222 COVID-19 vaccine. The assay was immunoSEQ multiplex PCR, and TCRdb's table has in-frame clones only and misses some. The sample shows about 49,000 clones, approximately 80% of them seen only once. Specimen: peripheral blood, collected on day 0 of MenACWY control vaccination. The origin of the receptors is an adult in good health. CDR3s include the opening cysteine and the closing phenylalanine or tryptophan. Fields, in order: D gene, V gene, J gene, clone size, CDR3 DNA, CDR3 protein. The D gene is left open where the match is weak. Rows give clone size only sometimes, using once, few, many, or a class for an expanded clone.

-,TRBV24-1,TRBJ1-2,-,TGTGCCACCAGTGATTTAAGCAGGAACTATGGCTACACCTTC,CATSDLSRNYGYTF
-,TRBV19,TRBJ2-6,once,TGTGCCAGTACCTCGTCTGGGGCCAACGTCCTGACTTTC,CASTSSGANVLTF
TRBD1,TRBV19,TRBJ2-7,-,TGTGCCAGTAGTATCGGGACAGGGGGCTACGAGCAGTACTTC,CASSIGTGGYEQYF
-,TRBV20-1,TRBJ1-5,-,TGCAGTGCTAGTGTCCTTCCCGGGCGTCCCCAGCCCCAGCATTTT,CSASVLPGRPQPQHF
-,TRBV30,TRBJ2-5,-,TGTGCCTGGAGTAGGGGGCAAGAGACCCAGTACTTC,CAWSRGQETQYF
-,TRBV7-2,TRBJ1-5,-,TGTGCCAGCAGCTTAGAGGGAAGTGGCAATCAGCCCCAGCATTTT,CASSLEGSGNQPQHF
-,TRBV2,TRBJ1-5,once,TGTGCCAGCAGAGACGACAGTCTCAATCAGCCCCAGCATTTT,CASRDDSLNQPQHF
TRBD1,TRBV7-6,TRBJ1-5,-,TGTGCCAGCAGCCCCGGACAGGGACGAAATCAGCCCCAGCATTTT,CASSPGQGRNQPQHF
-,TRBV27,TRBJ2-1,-,TGTGCCAGCGGCCCGAGGATTAATGAGCAGTTCTTC,CASGPRINEQFF
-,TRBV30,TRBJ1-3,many,TGTGCCTGGAGTCCCGGGACGGGGAGAAACACCATATATTTT,CAWSPGTGRNTIYF
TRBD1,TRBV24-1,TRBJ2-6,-,TGTGCCACCAGTGGAAAGGGGACAGGGGGCACTGGGGCCAACGTCCTGACTTTC,CATSGKGTGGTGANVLTF
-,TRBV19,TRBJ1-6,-,TGTGCCAGTAAGACGCTGGGTGATTCACCCCTCCACTTT,CASKTLGDSPLHF
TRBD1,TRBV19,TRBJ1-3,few,TGTGCCAGTAGTGACTACAGGGGACCTACTGGAAACACCATATATTTT,CASSDYRGPTGNTIYF
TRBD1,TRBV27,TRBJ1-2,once,TGTGCCAGCAGTTCCACAGGGGGCGGGAACTATGGCTACACCTTC,CASSSTGGGNYGYTF
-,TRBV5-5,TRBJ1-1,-,TGTGCCAGCAGCTCCTGGGGCCCGAACACTGAAGCTTTCTTT,CASSSWGPNTEAFF
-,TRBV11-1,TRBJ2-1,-,TGTGCCAGCAGCTTAGAAATTGGGCAGAATAATGAGCAGTTCTTC,CASSLEIGQNNEQFF
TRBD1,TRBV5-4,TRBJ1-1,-,TGTGCCAGCAGCCCGCTACAGGGGGCGGGCACTGAAGCTTTCTTT,CASSPLQGAGTEAFF
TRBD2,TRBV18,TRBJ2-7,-,TGTGCCAGCTCACCCGAATCCGGGAGGTTGTACGAGCAGTACTTC,CASSPESGRLYEQYF
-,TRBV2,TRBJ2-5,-,TGTGCCAGGGGGGAGCTTGAGAAAGAGACCCAGTACTTC,CARGELEKETQYF
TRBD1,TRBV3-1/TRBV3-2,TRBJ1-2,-,TGTGCCAGCAGCATACGACAGGGCGCCCATGGCTACACCTTC,CASSIRQGAHGYTF
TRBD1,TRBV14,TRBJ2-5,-,TGTGCCAGCAGCCAAAGCACAGGGGTGGAGACCCAGTACTTC,CASSQSTGVETQYF
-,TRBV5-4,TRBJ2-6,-,TGTGCCAGCAGCTTTCCGCCTTTCCTAGACAGGCTCTCTGGGGCCAACGTCCTGACTTTC,CASSFPPFLDRLSGANVLTF
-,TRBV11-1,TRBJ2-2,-,TGTGCCAGCAGCTTATGGGTAGGGGAGCTGTTTTTT,CASSLWVGELFF
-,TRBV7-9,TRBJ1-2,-,TGTGCCAGCAGCTTAGCTGCCCCAGGGGCGGGTGGTGGCTACACCTTC,CASSLAAPGAGGGYTF
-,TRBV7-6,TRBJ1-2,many,TGTGCCAGCAGCTTAGCGCCGTCCTACGACGGCTATGGCTACACCTTC,CASSLAPSYDGYGYTF
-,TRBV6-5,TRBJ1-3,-,TGTGCCAGCAATCCTGGAAGGGAAAACACCATATATTTT,CASNPGRENTIYF
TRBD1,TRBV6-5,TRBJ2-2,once,TGTGCCACCCCCGGGACAGCGAACACCGGGGAACTGTTTTTT,CATPGTANTGELFF
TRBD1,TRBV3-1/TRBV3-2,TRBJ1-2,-,TGTGCCAGCAGCCTGGGACAGGGAGATGGCTACACCTTC,CASSLGQGDGYTF
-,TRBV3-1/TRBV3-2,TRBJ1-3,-,TGTGCCAGCAGCCGGGACCCCATACTGGCGGGAAACACCATATATTTT,CASSRDPILAGNTIYF
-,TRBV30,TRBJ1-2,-,TGTGCCTGGAAGGACACAGGACTAATCTATGGCTACACCTTC,CAWKDTGLIYGYTF
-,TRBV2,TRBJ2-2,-,TGTGCCAGCAGTTTATTAAGGGGCACCGGGGAGCTGTTTTTT,CASSLLRGTGELFF
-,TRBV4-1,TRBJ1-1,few,TGCGCCAGCAGCCAAGAGGAGGGGCTAAGAGGGACTGAAGCTTTCTTT,CASSQEEGLRGTEAFF
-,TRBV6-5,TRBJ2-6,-,TGTGCCAGCAGTCTTAGCTCTGGGGCCAACGTCCTGACTTTC,CASSLSSGANVLTF
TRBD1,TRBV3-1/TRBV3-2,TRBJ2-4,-,TGTGCCAGCAGCCTTAGACAGGGCAAAAACATTCAGTACTTC,CASSLRQGKNIQYF
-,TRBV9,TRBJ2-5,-,TGTGCCAGCAGCGTAGCTCTAGGAACTGCAGAGACCCAGTACTTC,CASSVALGTAETQYF
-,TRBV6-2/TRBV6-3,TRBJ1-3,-,TGTGCCAGCAGTTATGACACTGGAAACACCATATATTTT,CASSYDTGNTIYF
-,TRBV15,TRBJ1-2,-,TGTGCCACCAGCAGCTTCGGGACTGACTCTAACTATGGCTACACCTTC,CATSSFGTDSNYGYTF
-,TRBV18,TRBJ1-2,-,TGTGCCAGCTCATTCCGACAGGAGCTAGACTATGGCTACACCTTC,CASSFRQELDYGYTF
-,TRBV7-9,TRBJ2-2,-,TGTGCCAGCAGCTTTAGATGGGAAGCGAACACCGGGGAGCTGTTTTTT,CASSFRWEANTGELFF
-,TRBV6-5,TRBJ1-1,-,TGTGCCAGCAGTTACGTTTCGGTAGGGGGTAATACTGAAGCTTTCTTT,CASSYVSVGGNTEAFF
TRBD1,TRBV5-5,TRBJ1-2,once,TGTGCCAGCAGCTACCAGGGACAGGACGGCTACACCTTC,CASSYQGQDGYTF
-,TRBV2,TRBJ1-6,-,TGTGCCAGCAGGCCGACCTATAATTCACCCCTCCACTTT,CASRPTYNSPLHF